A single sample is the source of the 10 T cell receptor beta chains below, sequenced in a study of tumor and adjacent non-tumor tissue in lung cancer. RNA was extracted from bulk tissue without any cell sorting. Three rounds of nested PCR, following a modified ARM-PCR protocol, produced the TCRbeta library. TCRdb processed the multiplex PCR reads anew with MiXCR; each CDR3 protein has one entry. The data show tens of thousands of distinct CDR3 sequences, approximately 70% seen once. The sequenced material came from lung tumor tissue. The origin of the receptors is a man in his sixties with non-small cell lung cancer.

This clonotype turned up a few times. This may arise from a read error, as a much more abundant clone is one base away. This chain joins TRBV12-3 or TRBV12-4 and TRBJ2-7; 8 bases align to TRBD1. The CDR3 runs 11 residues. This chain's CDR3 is CANSLDRGRHF. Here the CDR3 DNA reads TGTGCCAACAGTCTAGACAGGGGAAGGCACTTC.

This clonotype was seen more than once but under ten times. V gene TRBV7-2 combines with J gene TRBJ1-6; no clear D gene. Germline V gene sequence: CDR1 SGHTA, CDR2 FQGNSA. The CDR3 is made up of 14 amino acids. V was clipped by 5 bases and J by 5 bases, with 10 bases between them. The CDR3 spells CASSPETHNSPLHF. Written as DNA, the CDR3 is TGTGCCAGCAGCCCAGAGACGCATAATTCACCCCTCCACTTT.

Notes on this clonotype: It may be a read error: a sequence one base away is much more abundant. CDR3 sequence reads: CAISRERGRGSYGYTF. CDR3 nucleotide sequence: TGTGCCATCAGCCGGGAGAGGGGGCGCGGTTCCTATGGCTACACCTTC. V usage is TRBV10-3 and J usage is TRBJ1-2; TRBD1 agrees at 7 bases. This CDR3 region has 16 residues. Per germline, CDR1 ENHRY and CDR2 SYGVKD. With V trimmed by 6 bases and J by 4 bases, 14 bases remained unmatched.

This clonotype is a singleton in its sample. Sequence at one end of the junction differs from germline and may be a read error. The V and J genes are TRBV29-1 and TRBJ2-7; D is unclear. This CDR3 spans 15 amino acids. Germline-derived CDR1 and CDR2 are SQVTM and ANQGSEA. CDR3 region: CSVVEKQVTTYAQYF. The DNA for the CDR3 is TGCAGCGTGGTAGAAAAGCAGGTCACTACCTACGCGCAGTACTTC.

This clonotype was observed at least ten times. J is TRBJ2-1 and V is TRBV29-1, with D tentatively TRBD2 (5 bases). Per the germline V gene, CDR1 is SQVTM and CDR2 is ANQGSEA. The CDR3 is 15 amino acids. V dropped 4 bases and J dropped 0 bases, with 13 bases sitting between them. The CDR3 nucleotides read TGCAGCGTTGTTGACGGGGTGAGCTCCTACAATGAGCAGTTCTTC. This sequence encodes CSVVDGVSSYNEQFF.

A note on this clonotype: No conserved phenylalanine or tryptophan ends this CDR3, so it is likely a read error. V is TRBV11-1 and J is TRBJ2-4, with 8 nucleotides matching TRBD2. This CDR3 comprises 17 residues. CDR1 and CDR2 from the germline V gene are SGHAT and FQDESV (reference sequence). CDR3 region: CASNLGSSGGLKNIQYP. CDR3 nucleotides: TGTGCCAGCAACTTAGGATCCAGCGGGGGCCTCAAAAACATTCAGTACCCC.

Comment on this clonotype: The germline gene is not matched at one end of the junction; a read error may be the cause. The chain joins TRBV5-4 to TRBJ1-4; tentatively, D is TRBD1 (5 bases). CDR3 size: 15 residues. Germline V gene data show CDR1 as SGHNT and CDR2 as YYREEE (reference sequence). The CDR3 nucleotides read TGTGCCAGCAGCTTGACTGGCAGGGCGGATGAAAAACTATTTTTT. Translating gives CASSLTGRADEKLFF.

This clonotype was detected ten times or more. The CDR3 DNA reads TGTGCCAGTACGGGGTCTACTGGGGCCAACGTCCTGACTTTC. This encodes CASTGSTGANVLTF. The V gene is TRBV6-1, the J gene TRBJ2-6, with D maybe TRBD2 (5 bases). Germline-derived CDR1 and CDR2 are MNHNS and SASEGT. The V and J ends lost 9 bases and 2 bases respectively, with 11 bases between them. The CDR3 covers 14 residues.

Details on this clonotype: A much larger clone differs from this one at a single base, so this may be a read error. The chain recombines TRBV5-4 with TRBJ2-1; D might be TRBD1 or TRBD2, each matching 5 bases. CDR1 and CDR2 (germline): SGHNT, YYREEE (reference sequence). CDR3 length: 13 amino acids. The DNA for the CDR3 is TGTGACAGCAGACCCGGGACGACGAGTAAGCAGTTCTTC. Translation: CDSRPGTTSKQFF.

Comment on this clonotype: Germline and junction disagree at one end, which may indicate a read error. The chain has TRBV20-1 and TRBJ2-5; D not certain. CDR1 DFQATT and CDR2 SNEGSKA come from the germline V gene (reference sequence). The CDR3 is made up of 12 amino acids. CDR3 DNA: TGCGGTGCCCCAGATTTGGTTGAGACCCAGTACTTC. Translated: CGAPDLVETQYF.